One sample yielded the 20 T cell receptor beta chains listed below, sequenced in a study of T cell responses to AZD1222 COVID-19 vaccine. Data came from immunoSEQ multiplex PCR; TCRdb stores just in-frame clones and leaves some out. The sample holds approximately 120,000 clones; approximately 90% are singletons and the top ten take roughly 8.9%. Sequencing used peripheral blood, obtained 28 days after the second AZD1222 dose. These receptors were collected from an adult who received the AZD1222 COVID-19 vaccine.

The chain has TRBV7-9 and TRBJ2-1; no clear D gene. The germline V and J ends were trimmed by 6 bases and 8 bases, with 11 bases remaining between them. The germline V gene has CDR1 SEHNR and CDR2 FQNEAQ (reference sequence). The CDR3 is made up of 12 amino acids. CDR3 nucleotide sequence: TGTGCCAGCAGTTACACGCGCCATGAGCAGTTCTTC. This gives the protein CASSYTRHEQFF.

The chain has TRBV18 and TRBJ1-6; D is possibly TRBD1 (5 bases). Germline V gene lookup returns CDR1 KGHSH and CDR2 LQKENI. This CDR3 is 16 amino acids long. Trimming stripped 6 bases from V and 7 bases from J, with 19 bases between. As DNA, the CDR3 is TGTGCCAGCTCCCCGAAGGGACGGCGCTTGAATTCACCCCTCCACTTT. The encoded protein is CASSPKGRRLNSPLHF.

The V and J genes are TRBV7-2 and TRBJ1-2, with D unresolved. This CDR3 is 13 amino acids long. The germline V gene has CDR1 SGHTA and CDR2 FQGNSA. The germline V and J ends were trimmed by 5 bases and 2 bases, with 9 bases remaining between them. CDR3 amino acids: CASSPGENYGYTF. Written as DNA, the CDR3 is TGTGCCAGCAGCCCCGGGGAGAACTATGGCTACACCTTC.

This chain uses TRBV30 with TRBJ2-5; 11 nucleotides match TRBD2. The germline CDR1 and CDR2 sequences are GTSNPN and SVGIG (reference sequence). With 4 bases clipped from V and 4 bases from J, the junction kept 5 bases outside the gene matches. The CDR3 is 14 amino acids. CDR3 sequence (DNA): TGTGCCTGGACCCTCGGACTAGCGGGAGAGACCCAGTACTTC. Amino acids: CAWTLGLAGETQYF.

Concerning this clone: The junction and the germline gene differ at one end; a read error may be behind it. CDR3 loop: CASSLVGGQTQYF. The CDR3 nucleotides read TGTGCTAGCAGCTTAGTTGGCGGTCAGACCCAGTACTTC. The V call is TRBV7-7, the J call TRBJ2-5, with D uncertain. The CDR3 is 13 residues long. Looked up from germline, CDR1 is SSHAT and CDR2 is FNYEAQ (reference sequence).

For the CDR3, the DNA is TGCGCCAGCAGCTTGCAGGGGATGAACACTGAAGCTTTCTTT. Residues: CASSLQGMNTEAFF. The rearrangement joins TRBV5-1 to TRBJ1-1; D may be TRBD1 (6 bases). The CDR3 extends over 14 amino acids. Per germline, CDR1 SGHRS and CDR2 YFSETQ. With 1 base removed from V and 0 bases from J, the gap between germline ends came to 7 bases.

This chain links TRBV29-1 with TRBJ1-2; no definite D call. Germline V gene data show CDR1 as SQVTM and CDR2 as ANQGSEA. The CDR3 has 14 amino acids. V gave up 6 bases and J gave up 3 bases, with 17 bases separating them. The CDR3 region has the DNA TGCAGCGTAAGCGGTACAGACCACTACTATGGCTACACCTTC. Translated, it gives CSVSGTDHYYGYTF.

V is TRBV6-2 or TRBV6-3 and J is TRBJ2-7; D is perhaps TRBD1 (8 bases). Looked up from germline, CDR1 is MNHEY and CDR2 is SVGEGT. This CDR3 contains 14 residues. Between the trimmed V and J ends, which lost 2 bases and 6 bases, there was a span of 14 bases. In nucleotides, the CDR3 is TGTGCCAGCAGTTACGGGACAGGCGGGGGCGAGCAGTACTTC. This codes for CASSYGTGGGEQYF.

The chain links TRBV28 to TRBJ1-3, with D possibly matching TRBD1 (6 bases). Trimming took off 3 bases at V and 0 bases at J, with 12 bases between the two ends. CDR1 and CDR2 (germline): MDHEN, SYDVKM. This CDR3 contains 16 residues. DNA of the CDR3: TGTGCCAGCAGTTTGTTTTCGACAGGCTCTGGAAACACCATATATTTT. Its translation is CASSLFSTGSGNTIYF.

The CDR3: CASSPRTVEGEKLFF. The DNA for the CDR3 is TGTGCCAGCTCACCCCGGACTGTTGAAGGGGAAAAACTGTTTTTT. The chain is built from TRBV18 and TRBJ1-4; D is unresolved. CDR1 is KGHSH, CDR2 LQKENI, per germline. The V end was cut by 3 bases, the J end by 8 bases, with 16 bases between. The CDR3 extends over 15 amino acids.

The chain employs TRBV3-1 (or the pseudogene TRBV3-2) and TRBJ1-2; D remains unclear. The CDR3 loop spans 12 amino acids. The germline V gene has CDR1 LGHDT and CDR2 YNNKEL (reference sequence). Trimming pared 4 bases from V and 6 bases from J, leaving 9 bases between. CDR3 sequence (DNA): TGTGCCAGCAGCCCGACGGGCAATGGCTACACCTTC. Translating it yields CASSPTGNGYTF.

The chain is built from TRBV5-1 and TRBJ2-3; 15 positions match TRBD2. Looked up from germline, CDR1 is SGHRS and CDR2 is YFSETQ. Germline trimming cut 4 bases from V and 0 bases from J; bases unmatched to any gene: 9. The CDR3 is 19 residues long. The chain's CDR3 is CASSLGLAGGLLSTDTQYF. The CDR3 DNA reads TGCGCCAGCAGCCTGGGACTAGCGGGGGGCCTTCTAAGCACAGATACGCAGTATTTT.

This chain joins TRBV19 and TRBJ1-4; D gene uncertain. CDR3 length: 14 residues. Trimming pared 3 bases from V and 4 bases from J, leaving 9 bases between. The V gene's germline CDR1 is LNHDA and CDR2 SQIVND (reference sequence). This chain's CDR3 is CASSMGGNNEKLFF. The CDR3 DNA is TGTGCCAGTAGTATGGGCGGGAATAATGAAAAACTGTTTTTT.

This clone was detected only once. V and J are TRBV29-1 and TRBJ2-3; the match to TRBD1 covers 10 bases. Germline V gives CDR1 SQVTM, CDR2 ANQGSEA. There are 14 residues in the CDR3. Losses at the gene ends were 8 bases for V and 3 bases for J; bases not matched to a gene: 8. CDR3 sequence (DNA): TGCAGCTTAAGACAGGGGGCCTTAACAGATACGCAGTATTTT. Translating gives CSLRQGALTDTQYF.

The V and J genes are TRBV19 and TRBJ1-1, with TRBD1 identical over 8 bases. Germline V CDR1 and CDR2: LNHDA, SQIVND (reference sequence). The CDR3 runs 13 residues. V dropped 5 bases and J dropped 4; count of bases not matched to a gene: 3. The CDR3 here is CASSSQGATEAFF. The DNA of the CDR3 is TGTGCCAGTAGTTCCCAGGGGGCCACTGAAGCTTTCTTT.

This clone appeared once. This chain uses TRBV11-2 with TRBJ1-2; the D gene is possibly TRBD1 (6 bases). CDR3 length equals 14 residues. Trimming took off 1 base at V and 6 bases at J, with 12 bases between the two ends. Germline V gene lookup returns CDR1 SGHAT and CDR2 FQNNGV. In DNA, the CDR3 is TGTGCCAGCAGCTTAGTTCTCGGGGGCAATGGCTACACCTTC. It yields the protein CASSLVLGGNGYTF.

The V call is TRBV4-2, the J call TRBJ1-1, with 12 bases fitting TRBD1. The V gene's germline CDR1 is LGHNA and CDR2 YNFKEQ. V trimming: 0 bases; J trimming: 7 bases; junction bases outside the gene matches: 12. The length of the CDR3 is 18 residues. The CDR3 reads CASSQESGTGGEDGEAFF. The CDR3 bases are TGTGCCAGCAGCCAAGAGTCAGGGACAGGGGGCGAGGATGGTGAAGCTTTCTTT.

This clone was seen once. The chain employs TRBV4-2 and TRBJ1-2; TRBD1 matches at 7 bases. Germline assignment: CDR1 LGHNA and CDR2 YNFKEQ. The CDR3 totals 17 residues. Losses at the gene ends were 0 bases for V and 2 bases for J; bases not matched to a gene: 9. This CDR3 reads CASSQDLGTASNYGYTF. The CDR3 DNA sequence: TGTGCCAGCAGCCAAGATCTTGGGACAGCTAGCAACTATGGCTACACCTTC.

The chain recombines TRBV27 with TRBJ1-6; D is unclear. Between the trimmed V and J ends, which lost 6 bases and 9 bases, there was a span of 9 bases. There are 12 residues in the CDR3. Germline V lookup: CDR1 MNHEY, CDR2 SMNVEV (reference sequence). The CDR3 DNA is TGTGCCAGCAGAGACGGAATTTCACCCCTCCACTTT. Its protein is CASRDGISPLHF.

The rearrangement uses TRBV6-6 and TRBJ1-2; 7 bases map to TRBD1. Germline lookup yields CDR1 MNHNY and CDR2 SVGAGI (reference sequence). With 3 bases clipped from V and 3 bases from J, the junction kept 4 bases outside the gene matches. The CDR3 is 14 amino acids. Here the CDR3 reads CASSYDRAYYGYTF. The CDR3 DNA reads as TGTGCCAGCAGTTATGACAGGGCCTACTATGGCTACACCTTC.